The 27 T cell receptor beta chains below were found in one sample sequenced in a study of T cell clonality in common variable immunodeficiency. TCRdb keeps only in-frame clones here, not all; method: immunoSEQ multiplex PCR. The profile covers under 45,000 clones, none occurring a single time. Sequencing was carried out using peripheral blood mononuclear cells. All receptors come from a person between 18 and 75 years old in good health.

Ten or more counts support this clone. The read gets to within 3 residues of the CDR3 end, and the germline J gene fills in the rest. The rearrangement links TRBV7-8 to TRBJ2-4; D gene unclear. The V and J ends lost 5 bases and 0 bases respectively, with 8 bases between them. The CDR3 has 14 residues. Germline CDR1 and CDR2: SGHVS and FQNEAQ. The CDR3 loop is CASSETEAKNIQYF. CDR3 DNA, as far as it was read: TGTGCCAGCAGCGAAACAGAAGCCAAAAACATT. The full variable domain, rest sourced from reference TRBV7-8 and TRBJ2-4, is GAGVSQSPRYKVAKRGQDVALRCDPISGHVSLFWYQQALGQGPEFLTYFQNEAQLDKSGLPSDRFFAERPEGSVSTLKIQRTQQEDSAVYLCASSETEAKNIQYFGAGTRLSVL.

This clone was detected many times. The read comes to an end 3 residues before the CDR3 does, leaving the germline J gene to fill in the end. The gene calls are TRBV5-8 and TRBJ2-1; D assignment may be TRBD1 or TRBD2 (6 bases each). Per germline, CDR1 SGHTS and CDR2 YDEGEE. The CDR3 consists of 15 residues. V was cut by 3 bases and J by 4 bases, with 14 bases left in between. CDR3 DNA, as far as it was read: TGTGCCAGCAGCTATCAGGGGAGGTCATACAATGAG. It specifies CASSYQGRSYNE. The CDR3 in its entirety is CASSYQGRSYNEQFF.

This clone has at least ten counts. The CDR3 here is CSARDQRGRDEKLFF. The covered CDR3 bases are TGCAGTGCTAGAGATCAGAGAGGCCGTGATGAAAAA. This chain uses TRBV20-1 with TRBJ1-4; D uncertain. The read stops 3 residues short of the end of the CDR3; the missing end is completed from the germline J gene. This CDR3 contains 15 residues. V was shortened by 0 bases and J by 6 bases, with 14 bases between the two germline ends. The germline V gene encodes CDR1 DFQATT and CDR2 SNEGSKA (reference sequence).

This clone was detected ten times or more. Partial CDR3 DNA: TGTGCCAGCAGCGGGAGGTCGGGACTAGCGGCAACCGATACG. Translating gives CASSGRSGLAATDT. The whole CDR3 sequence reads CASSGRSGLAATDTQYF. The rearrangement joins TRBV7-8 to TRBJ2-3; 11 nucleotides line up with TRBD2. Coverage ceases 3 residues before the CDR3 finishes, and the germline J gene fills in the end. The length of the CDR3 is 17 residues. CDR1 is SGHVS, CDR2 FQNEAQ, per germline. J was trimmed by 6 bases and V by 5 bases; bases with no gene match: 13.

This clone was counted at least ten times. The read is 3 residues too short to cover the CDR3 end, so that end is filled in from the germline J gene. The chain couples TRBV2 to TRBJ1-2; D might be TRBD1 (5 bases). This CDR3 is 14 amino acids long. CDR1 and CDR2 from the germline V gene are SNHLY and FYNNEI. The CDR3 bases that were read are TGTGCCAGCAGTGATGCAGGGTCAATGGGAGGC. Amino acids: CASSDAGSMGG. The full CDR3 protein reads CASSDAGSMGGYTF.

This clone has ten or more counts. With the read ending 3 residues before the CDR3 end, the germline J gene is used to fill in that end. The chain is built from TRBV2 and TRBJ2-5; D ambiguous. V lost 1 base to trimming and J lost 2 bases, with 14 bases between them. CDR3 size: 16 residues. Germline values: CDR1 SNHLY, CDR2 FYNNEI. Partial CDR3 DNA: TGTGCCAGCAGTGAAGGGTGGGCTCCATCACAAGAGACC. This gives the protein CASSEGWAPSQET. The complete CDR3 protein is CASSEGWAPSQETQYF.

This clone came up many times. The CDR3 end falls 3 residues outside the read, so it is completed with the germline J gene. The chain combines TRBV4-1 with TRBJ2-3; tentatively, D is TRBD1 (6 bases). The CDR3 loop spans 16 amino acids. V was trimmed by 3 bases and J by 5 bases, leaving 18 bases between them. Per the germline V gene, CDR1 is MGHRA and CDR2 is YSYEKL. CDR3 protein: CASSQVQAGAVDTQYF. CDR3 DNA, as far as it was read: TGCGCCAGCAGCCAGGTGCAGGCAGGGGCGGTAGATACG.

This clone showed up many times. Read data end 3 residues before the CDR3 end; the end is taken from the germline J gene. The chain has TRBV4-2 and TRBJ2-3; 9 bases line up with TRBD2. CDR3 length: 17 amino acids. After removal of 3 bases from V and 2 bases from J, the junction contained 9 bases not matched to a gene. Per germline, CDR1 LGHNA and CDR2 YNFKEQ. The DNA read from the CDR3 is TGTGCCAGCAGCCAGGGTCCTAGCGGGGCTCACACAGATACG. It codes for CASSQGPSGAHTDT. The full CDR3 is CASSQGPSGAHTDTQYF.

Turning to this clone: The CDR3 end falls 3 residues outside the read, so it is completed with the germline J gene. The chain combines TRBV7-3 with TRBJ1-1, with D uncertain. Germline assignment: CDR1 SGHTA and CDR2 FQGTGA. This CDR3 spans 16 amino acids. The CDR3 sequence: CASSPPPSGSRNEAFF. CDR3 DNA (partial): TGTGCCAGCAGCCCCCCCCCTAGCGGGAGCCGCAATGAG. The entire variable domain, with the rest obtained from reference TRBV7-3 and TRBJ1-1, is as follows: GAGVSQTPSNKVTEKGKYVELRCDPISGHTALYWYRQSLGQGPEFLIYFQGTGAADDSGLPNDRFFAVRPEGSVSTLKIQRTERGDSAVYLCASSPPPSGSRNEAFFGQGTRLTVV.

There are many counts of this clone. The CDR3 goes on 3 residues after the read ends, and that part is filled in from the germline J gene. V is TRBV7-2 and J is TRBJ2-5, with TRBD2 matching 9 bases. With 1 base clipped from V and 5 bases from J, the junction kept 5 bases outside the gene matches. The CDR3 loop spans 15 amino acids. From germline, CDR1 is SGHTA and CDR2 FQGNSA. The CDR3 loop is CASSLGLAGVETQYF. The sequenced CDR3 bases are TGTGCCAGCAGCTTAGGATTAGCGGGGGTGGAGACC.

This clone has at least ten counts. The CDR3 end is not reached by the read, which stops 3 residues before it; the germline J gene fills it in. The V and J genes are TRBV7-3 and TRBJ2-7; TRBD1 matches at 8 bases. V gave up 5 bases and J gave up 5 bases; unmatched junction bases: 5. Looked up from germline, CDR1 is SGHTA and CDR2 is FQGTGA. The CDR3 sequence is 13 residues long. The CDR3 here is CASSPTGGDEQYF. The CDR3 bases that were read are TGTGCCAGCAGCCCTACAGGGGGAGACGAG.

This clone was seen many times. Partial CDR3 DNA: TGTGCCAGCAGCTTAAGGGGCCGGGAGACC. It is translated as CASSLRGRET. The CDR3 in its entirety is CASSLRGRETQYF. This rearrangement joins TRBV7-9 to TRBJ2-5; TRBD1 is a possible D gene (5 bases). The CDR3 is cut off 3 residues early in the read; its end comes from the germline J gene. Germline values: CDR1 SEHNR, CDR2 FQNEAQ (reference sequence). V lost 2 bases and J lost 5, with 9 bases in between. The CDR3 extends over 13 amino acids.

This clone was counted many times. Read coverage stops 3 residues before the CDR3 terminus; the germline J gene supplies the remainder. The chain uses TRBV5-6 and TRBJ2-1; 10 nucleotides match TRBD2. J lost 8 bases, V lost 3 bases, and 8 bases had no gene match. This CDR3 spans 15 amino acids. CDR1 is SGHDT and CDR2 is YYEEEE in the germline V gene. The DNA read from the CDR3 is TGTGCCAGCAGCTCCCGGGGACTAGCGAGGTATGAG. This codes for CASSSRGLARYE. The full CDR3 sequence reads CASSSRGLARYEQFF.

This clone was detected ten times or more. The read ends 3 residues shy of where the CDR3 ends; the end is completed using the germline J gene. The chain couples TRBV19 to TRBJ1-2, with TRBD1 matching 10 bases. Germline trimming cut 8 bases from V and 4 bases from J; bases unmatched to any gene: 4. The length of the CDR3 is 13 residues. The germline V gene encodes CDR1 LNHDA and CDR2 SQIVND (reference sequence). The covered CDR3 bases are TGTGCCAGTCGGAGGACAGGGGGCTATGGC. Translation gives CASRRTGGYG. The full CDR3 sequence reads CASRRTGGYGYTF.

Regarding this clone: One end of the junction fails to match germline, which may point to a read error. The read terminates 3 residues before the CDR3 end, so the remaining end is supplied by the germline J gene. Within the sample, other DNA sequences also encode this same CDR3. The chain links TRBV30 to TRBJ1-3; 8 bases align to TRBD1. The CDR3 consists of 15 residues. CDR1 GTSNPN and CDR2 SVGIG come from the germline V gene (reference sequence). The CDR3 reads CAWSGGRGLGNTIYF. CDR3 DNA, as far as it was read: TGTGCCTGGAGTGGGGGCAGGGGGCTTGGAAACACA.

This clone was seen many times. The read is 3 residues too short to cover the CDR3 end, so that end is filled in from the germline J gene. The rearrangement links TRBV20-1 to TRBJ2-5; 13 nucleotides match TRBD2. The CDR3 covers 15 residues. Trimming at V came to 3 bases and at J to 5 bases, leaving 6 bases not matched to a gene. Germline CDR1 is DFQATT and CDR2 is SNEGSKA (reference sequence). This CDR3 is CSARPGLAGWETQYF. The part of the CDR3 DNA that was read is TGCAGTGCTAGGCCGGGACTAGCGGGGTGGGAGACC.

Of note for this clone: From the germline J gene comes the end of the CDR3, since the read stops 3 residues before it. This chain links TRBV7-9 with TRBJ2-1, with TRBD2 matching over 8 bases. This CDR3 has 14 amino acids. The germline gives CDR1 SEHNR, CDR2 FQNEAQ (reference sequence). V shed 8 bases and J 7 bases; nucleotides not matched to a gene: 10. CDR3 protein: CASSDKGLVNEQFF. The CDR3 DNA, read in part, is TGTGCCAGCTCCGACAAGGGACTAGTAAATGAG.

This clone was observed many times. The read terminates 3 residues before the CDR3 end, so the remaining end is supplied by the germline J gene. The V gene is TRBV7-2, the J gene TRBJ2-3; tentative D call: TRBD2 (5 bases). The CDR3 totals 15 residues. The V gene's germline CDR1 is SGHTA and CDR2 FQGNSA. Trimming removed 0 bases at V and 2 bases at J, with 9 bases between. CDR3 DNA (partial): TGTGCCAGCAGCTTAGCACTAGTGGACACAGATACG. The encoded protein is CASSLALVDTDT. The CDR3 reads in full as CASSLALVDTDTQYF.

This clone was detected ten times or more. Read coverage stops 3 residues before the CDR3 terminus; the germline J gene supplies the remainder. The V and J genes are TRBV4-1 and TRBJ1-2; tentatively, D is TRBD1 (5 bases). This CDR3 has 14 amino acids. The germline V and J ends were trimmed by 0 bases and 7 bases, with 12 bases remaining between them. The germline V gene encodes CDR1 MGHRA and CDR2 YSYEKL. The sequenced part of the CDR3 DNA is TGCGCCAGCAGCCAAGATCTTGGAGGGGCTGGC. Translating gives CASSQDLGGAG. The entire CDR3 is CASSQDLGGAGYTF.

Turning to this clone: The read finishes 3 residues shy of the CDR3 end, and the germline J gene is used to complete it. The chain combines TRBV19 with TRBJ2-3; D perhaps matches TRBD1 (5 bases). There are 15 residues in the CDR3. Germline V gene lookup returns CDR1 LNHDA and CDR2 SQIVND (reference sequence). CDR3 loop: CASSKRWGGNQPQYF. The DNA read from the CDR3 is TGTGCCAGTAGTAAAAGGTGGGGCGGCAATCAGCCG. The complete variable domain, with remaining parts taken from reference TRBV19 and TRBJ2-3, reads DGGITQSPKYLFRKEGQNVTLSCEQNLNHDAMYWYRQDPGQGLRLIYYSQIVNDFQKGDIAEGYSVSREKKESFPLTVTSAQKNPTAFYLCASSKRWGGNQPQYFGPGTRLTVL.

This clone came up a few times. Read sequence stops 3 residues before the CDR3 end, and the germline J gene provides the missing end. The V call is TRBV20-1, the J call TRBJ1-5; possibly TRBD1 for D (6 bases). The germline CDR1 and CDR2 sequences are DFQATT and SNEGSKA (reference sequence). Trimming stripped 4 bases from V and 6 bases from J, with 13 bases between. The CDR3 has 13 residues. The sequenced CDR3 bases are TGCAGTGCTAATTCAGGGGTTAGTCAGCCC. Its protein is CSANSGVSQP. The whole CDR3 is CSANSGVSQPQHF.

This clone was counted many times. CDR3 amino acids: CASSLTGPNEQFF. CDR3 DNA, as far as it was read: TGTGCCAGCAGCTTGACAGGGCCCAATGAG. J is TRBJ2-1 and V is TRBV7-9, with 7 positions matching TRBD1. The observed sequence ends 3 residues before the CDR3 terminus, with the missing tail filled in from the germline J gene. The V gene end was trimmed by 3 bases and the J gene end by 6 bases; junction bases not matched to a gene: 2. The CDR3 consists of 13 residues. The germline CDR1 and CDR2 sequences are SEHNR and FQNEAQ (reference sequence). Together with reference TRBV7-9 and TRBJ2-1, the CDR3 gives the full variable domain: DTGVSQNPRHKITKRGQNVTFRCDPISEHNRLYWYRQTLGQGPEFLTYFQNEAQLEKSRLLSDRFSAERPKGSFSTLEIQRTEQGDSAMYLCASSLTGPNEQFFGPGTRLTVL.

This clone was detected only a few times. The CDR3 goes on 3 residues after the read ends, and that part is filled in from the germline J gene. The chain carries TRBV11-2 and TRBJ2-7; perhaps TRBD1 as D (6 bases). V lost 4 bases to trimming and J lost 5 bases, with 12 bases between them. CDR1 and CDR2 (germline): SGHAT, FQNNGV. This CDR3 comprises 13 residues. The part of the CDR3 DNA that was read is TGTGCCAGCAGCTACCGGGACACCGACGAG. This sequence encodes CASSYRDTDE. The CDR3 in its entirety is CASSYRDTDEQYF.

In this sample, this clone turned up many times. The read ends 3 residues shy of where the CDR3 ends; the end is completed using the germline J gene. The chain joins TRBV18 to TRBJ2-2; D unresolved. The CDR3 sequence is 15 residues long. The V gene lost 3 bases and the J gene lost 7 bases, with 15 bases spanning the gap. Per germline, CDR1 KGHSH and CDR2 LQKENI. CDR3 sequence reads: CASSPLPQNHGELFF. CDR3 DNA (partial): TGTGCCAGCTCACCTCTCCCACAAAATCACGGGGAG.

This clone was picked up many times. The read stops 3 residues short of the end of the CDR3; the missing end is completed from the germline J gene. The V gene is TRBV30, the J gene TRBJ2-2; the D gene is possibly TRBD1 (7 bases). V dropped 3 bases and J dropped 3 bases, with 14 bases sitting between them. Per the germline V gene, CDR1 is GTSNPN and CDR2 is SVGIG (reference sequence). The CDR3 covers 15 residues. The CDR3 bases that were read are TGTGCCTGGAGGTTAGACAGGGACTACACCGGGGAG. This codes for CAWRLDRDYTGE. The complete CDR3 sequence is CAWRLDRDYTGELFF.

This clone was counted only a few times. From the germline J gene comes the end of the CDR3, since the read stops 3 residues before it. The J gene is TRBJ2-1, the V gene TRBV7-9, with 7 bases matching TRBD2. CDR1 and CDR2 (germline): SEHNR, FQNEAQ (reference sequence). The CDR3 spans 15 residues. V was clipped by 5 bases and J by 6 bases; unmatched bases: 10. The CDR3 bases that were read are TGTGCCAGCAGCCTCCCGGCTAGCGGTCTCAATGAG. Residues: CASSLPASGLNE. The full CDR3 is CASSLPASGLNEQFF. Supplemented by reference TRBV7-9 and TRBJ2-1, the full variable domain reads DTGVSQNPRHKITKRGQNVTFRCDPISEHNRLYWYRQTLGQGPEFLTYFQNEAQLEKSRLLSDRFSAERPKGSFSTLEIQRTEQGDSAMYLCASSLPASGLNEQFFGPGTRLTVL.

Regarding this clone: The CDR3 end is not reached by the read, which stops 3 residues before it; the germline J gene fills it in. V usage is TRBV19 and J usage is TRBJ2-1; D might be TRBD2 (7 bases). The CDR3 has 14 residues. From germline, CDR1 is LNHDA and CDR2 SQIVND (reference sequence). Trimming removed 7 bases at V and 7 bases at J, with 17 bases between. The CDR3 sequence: CASNLGGARNEQFF. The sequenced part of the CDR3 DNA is TGTGCCAGTAATCTAGGGGGGGCTAGAAATGAG.